This T cell receptor beta chain derives from a study of cytomegalovirus exposure and HLA in healthy donors. CDR3 length: 13 amino acids. CDR1 and CDR2 (germline): SNHLY, FYNNEI. The V segment lost 6 bases and the J segment 5 bases; nucleotides outside the gene matches: 4. Measured with immunoSEQ multiplex PCR; TCRdb has only the in-frame clones, and not every one. This sample has more than 70,000 clones, with about 95% found just once. This clonotype was obtained from a woman between 18 and 29 years old in good health and CMV-seronegative. The sequencing sample was made of PBMCs. V and J are TRBV2 and TRBJ2-5, with TRBD1 matching over 9 bases. The DNA for the CDR3 is TGTGCCAGCAGACAGGGGGCCGGTGAGACCCAGTACTTC. Translating gives CASRQGAGETQYF.